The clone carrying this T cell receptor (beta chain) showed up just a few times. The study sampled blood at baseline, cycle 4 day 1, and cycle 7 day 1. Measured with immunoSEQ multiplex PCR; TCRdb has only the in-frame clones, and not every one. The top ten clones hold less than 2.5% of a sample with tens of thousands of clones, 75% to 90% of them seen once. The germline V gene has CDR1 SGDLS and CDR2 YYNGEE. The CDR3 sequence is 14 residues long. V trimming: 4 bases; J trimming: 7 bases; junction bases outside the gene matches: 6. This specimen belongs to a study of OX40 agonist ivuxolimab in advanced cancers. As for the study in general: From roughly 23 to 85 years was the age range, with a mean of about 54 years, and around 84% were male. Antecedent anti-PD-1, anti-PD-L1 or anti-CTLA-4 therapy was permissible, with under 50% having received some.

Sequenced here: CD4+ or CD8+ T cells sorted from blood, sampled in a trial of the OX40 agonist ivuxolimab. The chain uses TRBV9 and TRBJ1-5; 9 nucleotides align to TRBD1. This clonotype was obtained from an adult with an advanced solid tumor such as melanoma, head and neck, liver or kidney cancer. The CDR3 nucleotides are TGTGCCAGCAGCTCACAGGGGGCTGGGCAGCCCCAGCATTTT. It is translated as CASSSQGAGQPQHF.